The clone carrying this TCR beta chain was observed a single time. Per the germline V gene, CDR1 is SEHNR and CDR2 is FQNEAQ (reference sequence). After removal of 1 base from V and 0 bases from J, the junction contained 3 bases not matched to a gene. The CDR3 is 16 residues long. Measured with immunoSEQ multiplex PCR; TCRdb has only the in-frame clones, and not every one. The table lists around 310,000 clones, 70% to 80% of them singletons. Genomic DNA in a quantity of 2 to 2.5 micrograms was derived from cryopreserved PBMCs for TCR beta libraries. These data originate in a study of cytotoxic CD8 clonotypes in ibrutinib-treated CLL. On the study more broadly: Among the patients, ten to eleven presented as relapsed/refractory and 15 as treatment-naive; around 18 showed unmutated IGHV.

The rearrangement joins TRBV7-9 to TRBJ2-5; 9 bases line up with TRBD2. This clonotype was sampled from a human donor with chronic lymphocytic leukemia. Source: PBMCs, taken before ibrutinib treatment. The CDR3 here is CASSLERGVYQETQYF. CDR3 sequence (DNA): TGTGCCAGCAGCTTAGAGCGGGGGGTGTACCAAGAGACCCAGTACTTC.